The rows below give T cell receptor beta chains drawn from one sample of a study of blood T cell repertoires in COVID-19. Generated by immunoSEQ multiplex PCR, the TCRdb table keeps only in-frame clones and is missing some. The repertoire includes under 150,000 clones, around nine tenths of them detected once, and less than 20% sits in the top ten. The sample comprised peripheral blood. These receptors were collected from a man aged 45-65 years with active or convalescent COVID-19. Each CDR3 is given with its conserved first and last residue. D genes are given only for firm matches. Some rows mark clone size as missing; the rest say once, few, many or name a class of expanded clone.

length: 16; V: TRBV10-3; D: TRBD2; size: -; J: TRBJ2-1; DNA: TGTGCCATCAGTGAGATAGCGGGAGGGATATACAATGAGCAGTTCTTC; CDR3: CAISEIAGGIYNEQFF
length: 18; V: TRBV5-1; D: TRBD2; size: -; J: TRBJ2-7; DNA: TGCGCCAGCAGCCTGAAGTGGGGCAATAGCGGGGTTGCCTACGAGCAGTACTTC; CDR3: CASSLKWGNSGVAYEQYF
length: 14; V: TRBV24-1; D: -; size: -; J: TRBJ2-1; DNA: TGTGCCACCAGTGACCAGATACCTTACAATGAGCAGTTCTTC; CDR3: CATSDQIPYNEQFF
length: 16; V: TRBV19; D: -; size: -; J: TRBJ1-2; DNA: TGTGCCAGTAGTAACCCTGAGCGGGTTGCTCTCTATGGCTACACCTTC; CDR3: CASSNPERVALYGYTF
length: 11; V: TRBV10-3; D: -; size: -; J: TRBJ2-1; DNA: TGTGCCATCAAGCTGAGGAATGAGCAGTTCTTC; CDR3: CAIKLRNEQFF
length: 13; V: TRBV12-3/TRBV12-4; D: -; size: -; J: TRBJ2-7; DNA: TGTGCCAGCAGAGAGACAGGGGAGGGCGAGCAGTACTTC; CDR3: CASRETGEGEQYF
length: 16; V: TRBV30; D: TRBD2; size: -; J: TRBJ2-4; DNA: TGTGCCTGGAGCCGATCCGGGACTAGCGGTGGAGTTATTCAGTACTTC; CDR3: CAWSRSGTSGGVIQYF
length: 12; V: TRBV2; D: TRBD1; size: -; J: TRBJ2-3; DNA: TGTGCCAGTACCAGGGGGACAGATACGCAGTATTTT; CDR3: CASTRGTDTQYF
length: 16; V: TRBV12-5; D: TRBD1; size: -; J: TRBJ1-1; DNA: TGTGCTAGTGGTGGACAGGGGGCGGGGACGAACACTGAAGCTTTCTTT; CDR3: CASGGQGAGTNTEAFF
length: 15; V: TRBV2; D: TRBD2; size: -; J: TRBJ2-5; DNA: TGTGCCAGCACCCGGGGGGTAGGGTACCAAGAGACCCAGTACTTC; CDR3: CASTRGVGYQETQYF
length: 14; V: TRBV15; D: -; size: -; J: TRBJ2-3; DNA: TGTGCCACAAGGGTGGGGCGAAGCACAGATACGCAGTATTTT; CDR3: CATRVGRSTDTQYF
length: 16; V: TRBV7-2; D: -; size: once; J: TRBJ2-3; DNA: TGTGCCAGCAGCGGCACACGAGACAAGGGCACAGATACGCAGTATTTT; CDR3: CASSGTRDKGTDTQYF
length: 13; V: TRBV10-3; D: -; size: -; J: TRBJ1-6; DNA: TGTGCCATCAGCCTAAATATTAATTCACCCCTCCACTTT; CDR3: CAISLNINSPLHF
length: 18; V: TRBV21-1; D: -; size: -; J: TRBJ2-6; DNA: TGTGCCAGCAGCAAAGAAATCCCCCAGGGGGCTGGGGCCAACGTCCTGACTTTC; CDR3: CASSKEIPQGAGANVLTF
length: 14; V: TRBV9; D: TRBD2; size: -; J: TRBJ2-5; DNA: TGTGCCAGCAGCGTTACTAGCGGGAGGGAGACCCAGTACTTC; CDR3: CASSVTSGRETQYF
length: 16; V: TRBV15; D: -; size: -; J: TRBJ2-5; DNA: TGTGCCACCAGCGGTAATATGGGACTCCCACAAGAGACCCAGTACTTC; CDR3: CATSGNMGLPQETQYF
length: 14; V: TRBV25-1; D: -; size: -; J: TRBJ2-7; DNA: TGTGCCAGCAGAGACAGACTTTGGCCCTACGAGCAGTACTTC; CDR3: CASRDRLWPYEQYF
length: 14; V: TRBV19; D: -; size: -; J: TRBJ1-4; DNA: TGTGCCAGTAGTACGGGTGCAACTAATGAAAAACTGTTTTTT; CDR3: CASSTGATNEKLFF
length: 16; V: TRBV6-6; D: TRBD1; size: -; J: TRBJ1-4; DNA: TGTGCCAGCAGTTCCACCAACAGGGGAAACGGTGAAAAACTGTTTTTT; CDR3: CASSSTNRGNGEKLFF
length: 14; V: TRBV14; D: -; size: -; J: TRBJ2-2; DNA: TGTGCCAGCAGCCAAGTTCATACGGTCGGGGAGCTGTTTTTT; CDR3: CASSQVHTVGELFF
length: 17; V: TRBV15; D: TRBD1; size: -; J: TRBJ2-7; DNA: TGTGCCACCAGCAGAGATACGATGACAGGGGGCATCTACGAGCAGTACTTC; CDR3: CATSRDTMTGGIYEQYF
length: 15; V: TRBV19; D: TRBD2; size: once; J: TRBJ2-3; DNA: TGTGCCAGTAAGTCTAGCGGATCCAGCACAGATACGCAGTATTTT; CDR3: CASKSSGSSTDTQYF
length: 14; V: TRBV6-5; D: TRBD1; size: -; J: TRBJ2-2; DNA: TGTGCCAGCAGGACAGGGGTTTTAACCGGGGAGCTGTTTTTT; CDR3: CASRTGVLTGELFF
length: 16; V: TRBV5-1; D: -; size: -; J: TRBJ2-3; DNA: TGCGCCACCCAACTGGGGGCGGATGTAAGCACAGATACGCAGTATTTT; CDR3: CATQLGADVSTDTQYF
length: 15; V: TRBV19; D: -; size: once; J: TRBJ1-1; DNA: TGTGCCAGTAGTGTCAAAGCGGGGGGAGTACTTGAAGCTTTCTTT; CDR3: CASSVKAGGVLEAFF
length: 14; V: TRBV5-4; D: TRBD1; size: -; J: TRBJ1-2; DNA: TGTGCCAGCAGCAGAGGACAGGGGAACTATGGCTACACCTTC; CDR3: CASSRGQGNYGYTF
length: 13; V: TRBV6-5; D: -; size: -; J: TRBJ2-1; DNA: TGTGCCAGCAGTAAGGCCAGGAACAATGAGCAGTTCTTC; CDR3: CASSKARNNEQFF
length: 14; V: TRBV6-5; D: -; size: -; J: TRBJ1-1; DNA: TGTGCCAGCAGTCGTGGGCCCGCGATCACTGAAGCTTTCTTT; CDR3: CASSRGPAITEAFF
length: 13; V: TRBV28; D: TRBD1; size: -; J: TRBJ2-7; DNA: TGTGCCAGCAGATCCGGACAGGGCTACGAGCAGTACTTC; CDR3: CASRSGQGYEQYF
length: 16; V: TRBV5-4; D: TRBD1; size: -; J: TRBJ1-2; DNA: TGTGCCAGCAGCCGCGTTCGTGGGACAGGGGGTAATGGCTACACCTTC; CDR3: CASSRVRGTGGNGYTF
length: 13; V: TRBV29-1; D: TRBD1; size: -; J: TRBJ2-4; DNA: TGCAGCGTTGAAGGACAGGGGCAGGACATTCAGTACTTC; CDR3: CSVEGQGQDIQYF
length: 15; V: TRBV5-1; D: -; size: -; J: TRBJ2-6; DNA: TGCGCCAGCAGCTTGTCATTCTCTGGGGCCAACGTCCTGACTTTC; CDR3: CASSLSFSGANVLTF
length: 15; V: TRBV5-4; D: -; size: -; J: TRBJ2-7; DNA: TGTGCCAGCAGCCTCGCTGGTCTAGCGATCCACGAGCAGTACTTC; CDR3: CASSLAGLAIHEQYF
length: 14; V: TRBV3-1/TRBV3-2; D: TRBD1; size: -; J: TRBJ1-2; DNA: TGTGCCAGCAGCCGGCCTGACAGGGGAGATGGCTACACCTTC; CDR3: CASSRPDRGDGYTF
length: 18; V: TRBV19; D: TRBD2; size: once; J: TRBJ2-1; DNA: TGTGCCAGTAGTACTTGGCTCGGGCTAGCGGGTACCTACAATGAGCAGTTCTTC; CDR3: CASSTWLGLAGTYNEQFF
length: 13; V: TRBV6-5; D: -; size: -; J: TRBJ1-4; DNA: TGTGCCAGCAGATCGCCGGGGATGGAAAAACTGTTTTTT; CDR3: CASRSPGMEKLFF
length: 14; V: TRBV28; D: TRBD1; size: -; J: TRBJ2-4; DNA: TGTGCCAGCAGTTTTGTGACAGGGGCAAACATTCAGTACTTC; CDR3: CASSFVTGANIQYF
length: 22; V: TRBV27; D: -; size: -; J: TRBJ2-6; DNA: TGTGCCAGCAGTTTCGGAGAGGGGGTTCAGGACAGAAGAAGCTCTGGGGCCAACGTCCTGACTTTC; CDR3: CASSFGEGVQDRRSSGANVLTF
length: 20; V: TRBV5-1; D: -; size: -; J: TRBJ2-7; DNA: TGCGCCAGCAGCTTGGGCGGGGGCAGGGTACCCACAAAGAGCTCCTACGAGCAGTACTTC; CDR3: CASSLGGGRVPTKSSYEQYF
length: 15; V: TRBV10-2; D: TRBD2; size: -; J: TRBJ2-3; DNA: TGCGCCAGCAGGCGGACTAGCGGTTACACAGATACGCAGTATTTT; CDR3: CASRRTSGYTDTQYF
length: 14; V: TRBV5-5; D: TRBD1; size: -; J: TRBJ1-2; DNA: TGTGCCAGCAGCTTAGGACAGGGGACCTATGGCTACACCTTC; CDR3: CASSLGQGTYGYTF
length: 14; V: TRBV18; D: -; size: -; J: TRBJ2-1; DNA: TGTGCCAGCGCCGAGGGTGGGGACTACAATGAGCAGTTCTTC; CDR3: CASAEGGDYNEQFF
length: 12; V: TRBV30; D: -; size: -; J: TRBJ2-1; DNA: TGTGCCTGGAGTGTTGCGGGAAATGAGCAGTTCTTC; CDR3: CAWSVAGNEQFF
length: 15; V: TRBV5-1; D: -; size: -; J: TRBJ2-2; DNA: TGCGCCAGCAGCTTGTCACAGGGTATCACCGGGGAGCTGTTTTTT; CDR3: CASSLSQGITGELFF
length: 15; V: TRBV5-4; D: -; size: -; J: TRBJ2-5; DNA: TGTGCCAGCAGCTGGGGGGCGGGGGAGAGAGAGACCCAGTACTTC; CDR3: CASSWGAGERETQYF
length: 17; V: TRBV10-3; D: -; size: -; J: TRBJ2-2; DNA: TGTGCCATCAGTGAGGGGGGGGCGTACGCGAACACCGGGGAGCTGTTTTTT; CDR3: CAISEGGAYANTGELFF